A single TCR beta chain is shown here with its context. Antigen specificity is unknown. Losses at the gene ends were 4 bases for V and 3 bases for J; bases not matched to a gene: 7. This CDR3 contains 17 residues. The germline gives CDR1 SGHDT, CDR2 YYEEEE. This sample was taken from a study of T cell responses to AZD1222 COVID-19 vaccine. The table came from immunoSEQ multiplex PCR; TCRdb's copy has only in-frame clones and leaves some out. Here the sample spans fewer than 250,000 clones, 85% to 95% being singletons. General study points: Repertoires were sampled only after the peak T cell response.

This sequence originates from an adult in good health. This chain connects TRBV5-6 to TRBJ2-6; 10 bases line up with TRBD1. The sample consisted of peripheral blood, taken on day 0 of MenACWY control vaccination. The CDR3 is CASSTWTGGHGANVLTF. DNA for the CDR3: TGTGCCAGCAGCACATGGACAGGGGGACATGGGGCCAACGTCCTGACTTTC.